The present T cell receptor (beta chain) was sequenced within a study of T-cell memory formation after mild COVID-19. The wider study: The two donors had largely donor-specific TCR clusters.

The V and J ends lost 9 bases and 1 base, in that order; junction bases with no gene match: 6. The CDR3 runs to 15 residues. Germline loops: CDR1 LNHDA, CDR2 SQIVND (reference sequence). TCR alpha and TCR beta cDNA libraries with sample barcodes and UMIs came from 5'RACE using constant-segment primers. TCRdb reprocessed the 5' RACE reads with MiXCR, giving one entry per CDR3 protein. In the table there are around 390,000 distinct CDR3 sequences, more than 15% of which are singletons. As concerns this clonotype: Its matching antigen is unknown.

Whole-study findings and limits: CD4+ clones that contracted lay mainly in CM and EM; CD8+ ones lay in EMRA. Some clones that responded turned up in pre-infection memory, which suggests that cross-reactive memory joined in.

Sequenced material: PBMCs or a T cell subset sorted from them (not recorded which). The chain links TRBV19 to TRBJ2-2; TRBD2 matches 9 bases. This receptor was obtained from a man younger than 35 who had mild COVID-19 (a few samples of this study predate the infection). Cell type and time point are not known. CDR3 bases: TGTGCCAGCCTTCGTAGCGGGGGGAACACCGGGGAGCTGTTTTTT. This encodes CASLRSGGNTGELFF.